Sequencing of this T cell receptor beta chain was carried out in a study of T cells in Graves' hyperthyroidism and ophthalmopathy (dated by TCRdb to between 2018 and 2021). General notes on the study: Peripheral blood was sampled at the time of initial diagnosis, prior to any treatment. To identify distinguishing TCR V-J signatures, a discovery cohort of about 100 patients was used, comprising some 45 with Graves' ophthalmopathy and approximately 57 with stable Graves' hyperthyroidism. Prospective prediction of ophthalmopathy was tested in an independent validation cohort consisting of some 19 hyperthyroidism patients and 17 patients who later progressed to ophthalmopathy. The 100 or so discovery patients were randomly split 7:3 into training and test sets. The study also compared thyroid tissue and blood T-cell repertoires from several Graves' hyperthyroidism patients. After sampling, hyperthyroidism patients received methimazole starting at 30 mg daily, and ophthalmopathy patients received high-dose intravenous methylprednisolone. TCR Vbeta CDR3 sequencing of some 140 peripheral blood samples (around 45 ophthalmopathy, roughly 72 hyperthyroidism and some 17 progressor patients) is reported in the paper. General conclusions and limits of the study: Sample size was not statistically predetermined, and blinding of investigators to group allocation was not performed. During validation, the model predicted progression to ophthalmopathy a median of around 6 months ahead of onset, with almost 71% sensitivity and about 72% specificity. Most expanded thyroid clonotypes (frequency above 0.001) were also found in blood, which suggests that blood repertoires may mirror thyroid immune responses. In cross-validation, a model built on a 13 V-J signature told ophthalmopathy apart from stable hyperthyroidism with approximately 91% sensitivity and approximately 81% specificity, and in testing the same model reached 80%/75%.

Moderately to severely active disease, a Clinical Activity Score of at least 3, a NOSPECS grade of at least 4, and a duration under 3 months were present in ophthalmopathy patients. Any patient with an uncontrolled infection, another autoimmune disease, pregnancy or lactation was excluded. Diagnoses were established on the basis of clinical symptoms, serum thyroxine and TRAb, thyroid ultrasound, and orbital computed tomography. PBMCs were isolated from 7.5 to 10 ml of fresh peripheral blood by Ficoll-Paque density gradient centrifugation. Total RNA was extracted using Trizol reagent, and RNA quality was assessed on an Agilent 2100 Bioanalyzer. Amplification of TCR beta CDR3 regions was carried out from RNA transcripts. A first-round RT-PCR of the TCR CDR3 used the HTBI primer set with the Qiagen OneStep RT-PCR kit. Libraries were constructed in a second round of multiplex PCR, after which size selection and purification were performed. Libraries were sequenced paired-end with 100 bp reads on an Illumina HiSeq2000. The source study handled its data this way. SOAPnuke was used to process the raw data, throwing out any read that contained adapters or uncalled bases, had a mean Phred below 15, or lacked an exact constant-primer or identifier match. COPE v1.2.5 was used to merge high-quality paired reads, and clonotypes were defined as unique nucleotide sequences. Clonotypes were aligned to IMGT TRBV, TRBD and TRBJ reference segments using MiTCR v1.1. Analysis was restricted to V-J combinations with a frequency above 0.0001, which covered roughly 99% of repertoires. The TCS score was defined as F50 (clonal expansion) divided by E x V (chaos), with BLOSUM62-based TCRdist calculated between CDR3 peptides within each V-J. Welch's t-statistics and random forest reduced 500 to 650 V-J features to around 14, which were used in a naive Bayes classifier (R e1071). Starting from the raw public reads, TCRdb applied fastp trimming at Q25, assembled clones with MiXCR and retained in-frame beta chains. CDR3 protein duplicates are merged, each entry listing the most common genes and DNA. These V and J calls originate from TCRdb's pipeline instead of the authors' own analysis. The sample table contains about 350,000 distinct CDR3 sequences; only one count was recorded for 15% to 20% of them. 15% of the sample is in the top ten clones.

Many counts were recorded for this clonotype. Its antigen remains unidentified. No base-level quality is on record; no much larger clone is a single base apart. The junction carries 9 bases between V and J, which are trimmed by 1 base and 0 bases respectively. The CDR3 measures 14 amino acids from cysteine to phenylalanine. CDR3 DNA is the only sequence kept; it has 42 bases, read in frame from the first base. The germline V gene (reference sequence) yields DFQATT for CDR1 and SNEGSKA for CDR2. The TCR sequence derives from a middle-aged woman with Graves' ophthalmopathy. Sequenced: blood. The chain is made from TRBV20-1 and TRBJ1-1; D gene: possibly TRBD1, on 5 matching bases. The bases read TGCAGTGCTAGAGGACAGACCATGAACACTGAAGCTTTCTTT. It specifies CSARGQTMNTEAFF.